This TCR beta chain was retrieved from a study of blood T cell repertoires in COVID-19. Overall study: Samples of COVID-19 (acute and convalescent) were obtained from the United States, Italy and Spain.

The assay was immunoSEQ multiplex PCR, and TCRdb's table has in-frame clones only and misses some. The sample has under 250,000 clones; approximately 86% are singletons. The CDR3 extends over 14 amino acids. Trimming took off 4 bases at V and 1 base at J, with 10 bases between the two ends. Germline V CDR1 and CDR2: MNHEY, SVGEGT. This clone was detected only once. The specimen sequenced was peripheral blood. This sequence was found in a woman aged 80 or over with acute or convalescent COVID-19. The J gene is TRBJ1-2, the V gene TRBV6-2 or TRBV6-3, with D possibly being TRBD1 (6 bases). The CDR3 protein is CASSWGRFNYGYTF. The CDR3 DNA follows: TGTGCCAGCAGTTGGGGGCGCTTTAACTATGGCTACACCTTC.